This note documents a single TCR beta chain sequence. The antigen this receptor binds is unknown. No base quality values were provided; no much bigger clone lies one nucleotide off. The record originates from a study of cytomegalovirus exposure and HLA in healthy donors (dated by TCRdb to about 2017). For the study in its entirety: In an earlier analysis of around 540 of the donors, about 260 Gb of sequence data and 90 million to 120 million unique TCR beta sequences from 180 million or so T cells were reported. Approximately 300 gigabases of sequencing data and roughly 81 million unique TCR sequences made up an early release that covered 500 to 700 HLA-typed donors. Among the approximately 420 genotyped donors, 75% to 90% belonged to the genetic ancestry cluster associated with self-reported Caucasian donors. The aim of the study was to test whether cataloging public T cell receptors could identify signatures of past pathogen exposure. The study used immunosequencing to profile the T cell repertoires of about 670 subjects and linked those repertoires to cytomegalovirus serostatus. A separate validation cohort of roughly 130 different subjects was used in addition to the 666-subject first cohort. High-throughput TCR immunosequencing, statistical association of individual TCRs with disease status, and machine learning were combined to predict cytomegalovirus infection status. A later analysis re-examined previously published TCR beta repertoires from 610 or so donors and added high-resolution HLA genotyping to investigate patterns of TCR occurrence. In the later analysis, no new phenotypic data were used to find candidate immune exposures; instead, reliance was placed on TCR beta sequences and their occurrence across donors. An earlier analysis of approximately 580 of the donors used high-throughput TCR beta sequencing to judge whether each TCR beta V gene segment behaved as functional or pseudogenic. Donor age, sex, ethnicity and CMV serostatus were collected together with the repertoire data. A later genetic analysis used genome-wide SNP genotypes for about three fifths of the roughly 700 donors, treating that subset as a discovery cohort. Every repertoire in the discovery cohort had been generated on one and the same sequencing platform. Both class I and class II loci were covered by HLA typing, at four-digit resolution. Typing coverage differed by locus: A, B, C, DRB1 and DQB1 were typed in roughly 620-630 donors, DQA1 in about 500, DPA1 in around 580, and DPB1 in about 450. About five DR-DQ haplotypes were treated as single units for association and clustering because of strong linkage in the cohort. Across about 370 genotyped donors of the cohort, an average of approximately 240,000 unique TCR beta nucleotide sequences per donor were sequenced, and approximately 17% of those sequences were non-productive.

The cohort comprised more than 550 healthy bone marrow donors. At the time of sampling, all cohort members were nominally healthy, though unrecorded immune exposures were likely present. The donor tested CMV seronegative and was one of the 352 seronegative cohort members. A peripheral blood sample was provided by each donor, and peripheral blood mononuclear cells were used for TCR beta sequencing. Genomic DNA extraction from the blood cell samples was performed with the Qiagen DNeasy Blood Extraction Kit. Including the terminal cysteine and phenylalanine, the CDR3 comprises 15 residues. Just the 45-base CDR3 DNA is kept, in frame starting at base 1. Trimming at the junction amounts to 7 bases on V and 1 base on J, and the germline ends lie 11 bases apart. The germline V gene gives CDR1 as SNHLY and CDR2 as FYNNEI. Library prep was done by the immunoSEQ multiplex PCR assay. A mixture of 60 forward primers for TCR Vbeta segments and 13 reverse primers for TCR Jbeta segments was used in the multiplex PCR. Amplification of the CDR3 region of rearranged TCR beta genes was performed with a multiplex PCR assay on genomic DNA. Amplified TCR beta libraries were sequenced as 87-base-pair reads on the Illumina HiSeq System. The authors processed their data as follows. In a later analysis, tens of millions of unique TCR beta chains were counted across the approximately 640 repertoires, and approximately 9.9 million of these chains were shared by at least two donors. To remove PCR and sequencing errors, raw reads were error-corrected and collapsed into unique sequences using a nearest-neighbor algorithm that merged closely related sequences. Alignment of CDR3 sequences to IMGT reference sequences was used to assign V, D and J gene segments. Each retained sequence needed at least a six-nucleotide match to both a V gene segment and a J gene segment. A rearrangement counted as productive if the CDR3 had no stop codons and remained in frame with V and J, and every other rearrangement counted as non-productive. Following IMGT convention, CDR3 was defined as the stretch from the second conserved V-encoded cysteine to the conserved J-encoded phenylalanine. In an earlier analysis of roughly 580 of the donors, sequences lacking an unambiguous match to a single V gene segment were excluded. In an earlier analysis of several hundred of the donors, V segments were called functional above 56.7% productive rearrangements and were called segregating when the between-donor standard deviation exceeded 5%. A statistical classification framework was developed to diagnose cytomegalovirus status using the catalog of TCR beta chain sequences. V and J gene assignment, in a later analysis, came from comparing TCR nucleotide sequences with IMGT/GENE-DB human TR gene sequences. A later analysis assigned CDR3 sequences and most-parsimonious VDJ recombination scenarios with the TCRdist pipeline. In a later analysis, every TCR beta chain was defined by the combination of its CDR3 amino acid sequence and its V-gene family, and reads without a unique V-gene family were dropped. To address suspected cross-contamination and a sequencing artifact, a later analysis removed approximately 600 highly shared, low-generation-probability nucleotide sequences. A later analysis calculated a clonal expansion index for each public chain from normalized within-repertoire ranks of inferred template counts. In a later analysis, generation probabilities were computed with a VDJ recombination model fitted to out-of-frame rearrangements, and the resulting probabilities were checked against IGoR. In a later analysis, TCR-TCR, TCR-HLA and TCR-CMV co-occurrence was scored with hypergeometric tests, and a repertoire-size bias correction was applied to TCR pairs. A later analysis estimated false discovery rates by permuting HLA or CMV assignments 20 times. In a later analysis, co-occurring TCRs were grouped using DBSCAN, with TCRdist sequence similarity added in when clustering inside HLA-allele-positive subsets. For co-occurrence clustering, repertoires with fewer than 30,000 or more than 120,000 public chains were excluded, along with five repertoires with anomalous nucleotide sharing. TCRdb limited this immuneACCESS table to in-frame rearrangements with V and J called. A share of clones is missing; checked studies link under half to unresolved V genes, and the rest is unexplained. The V and J calls and clone size come from that table; D and trimming were worked out from the DNA. The sample has about 210,000 clones on record, more than 70% of them singletons. Approximately 0.49% of the sample lies in the top ten.

The paper's findings and limits, for the study overall: A cluster of highly shared sequence variants was judged likely to be a technical artifact of the sequencing pipeline. The authors suggested that the approach could potentially be extended to other disease states and immunological phenotypes. Immune exposure information for the cohort was limited to CMV serostatus. In a later analysis, HLA-associated TCR beta chains were found to be more clonally expanded and to have lower generation probabilities than equally common non-associated chains. In this cohort, only TCR beta chains were sequenced, and detectable features were limited by the absence of alpha or paired-chain data. A further reported finding was that TCR beta sequences accurately predicted the HLA-A and HLA-B alleles for most subjects in the first cohort. The study listed 150 to 200 TCR beta chains as associated with cytomegalovirus. HLA typing was unavailable for some donors at each locus, so association tests used only the typed subset. According to a later analysis, most CMV-associated TCR beta chains appeared to be HLA-restricted, and the HLA associations seemed to be driven largely by CMV exposure. In an earlier analysis of roughly 500 of the donors, most TCR beta V segments appeared in productive rearrangements about 87% or about 30% of the time, broadly matching IMGT annotations. In a later analysis, the rate of TCR association differed among HLA loci, with DRB1 alleles having the most associated TCRs and HLA-C alleles having the fewest. In vitro tests confirmed that a few of the cytomegalovirus-associated TCR beta chains recognize cytomegalovirus antigens. A later analysis associated about 17,000 TCR beta sequences with specific HLA alleles at a false discovery rate of 0.05. According to a later analysis, parvovirus B19, influenza, CMV and Epstein-Barr virus appeared linked to several top co-occurrence clusters. Because the 87-base-pair reads could not distinguish some IMGT-functional V segments, including TRBV6-2 and TRBV6-3, those segments were excluded. The earlier analysis of a few hundred of the donors excluded approximately 17 rarely observed V segments, including chromosome 9 orphons, because counts were too low. Roughly uniform sequencing depth across donors was assumed in presence/absence analyses, although this assumption may not hold. Strong co-occurrence of HLA alleles, especially DR and DQ, made assigning TCR associations to individual alleles difficult. Cytomegalovirus status was reported to be diagnosed by the classifier with high specificity and sensitivity in both the original and validation cohorts. Linkage disequilibrium might explain the correlated functional status among segregating V segments, but an unknown experimental factor could not be ruled out. According to a later genetic analysis, donors in an Asian-associated ancestry cluster had fewer N-insertions in productive TCRs than the roughly 670-donor mean. In a later genetic analysis, a missense DCLRE1C variant was associated with V-gene and J-gene trimming of TCR beta chains, and the association was replicated in an independent cohort. Most TCR sequences were seen in very few donors, while some public TCRs were found in many individuals.

The TCR was taken from a boy aged 5-17 years in good health and CMV-seronegative. The V and J segments used are TRBV2 and TRBJ2-6; the D gene is possibly TRBD1, with 6 bases matching. The sample taken for sequencing was PBMCs. The CDR3 in this case is CASIRGQSGANVLTF. The nucleotide sequence is TGTGCCAGCATCCGAGGACAGTCTGGGGCCAACGTCCTGACTTTC. Outside the CDR3, residues come from the reference TRBV2 and TRBJ2-6 proteins, so the full variable domain is: EPEVTQTPSHQVTQMGQEVILRCVPISNHLYFYWYRQILGQKVEFLVSFYNNEISEKSEIFDDQFSVERPDGSNFTLKIRSTKLEDSAMYFCASIRGQSGANVLTFGAGSRLTVL.